The clone carrying this TCR beta chain was counted many times. Its antigen is not known. PBMCs came from more than 9 ml fresh peripheral blood. RNA transcripts provided the source from which TCR beta CDR3 regions were amplified. In the first-round RT-PCR of the TCR CDR3, the HTBI primer set was used. TCRdb re-called the multiplex PCR reads through MiXCR, storing one row per CDR3 protein. The sample shows nearly 600,000 distinct CDR3 sequences, approximately 15% of them seen only once. The CDR3 runs 13 residues. Germline CDR1 reads MDHEN; CDR2 reads SYDVKM. J lost 4 bases, V lost 3 bases, and 2 bases had no gene match. This sample is drawn from a study of T cells in Graves' hyperthyroidism and ophthalmopathy. Points from the study as a whole: Also found in blood were most expanded thyroid clonotypes above 0.001.

The chain carries TRBV28 and TRBJ2-7; 8 bases agree with TRBD2. The clonotype was recovered from a woman aged 18-30 years with Graves' ophthalmopathy. The specimen was blood. The CDR3 DNA reads TGTGCCAGCAGTTTTAGCGGGATTTACGAGCAGTACTTC. Encoded protein: CASSFSGIYEQYF.